This T cell receptor (beta chain) derives from a study of T cells after yellow fever vaccination. Study information: Fractions of limited cellularity were prepared by means of SMART-Seq v4 Ultra Low Input. The study's findings and limits: Primary-vaccination clones mostly resurfaced post-booster (nearly 97% CD4, 75% to 90% CD8).

As TCR cDNA was made by 5'RACE template switching, a universal primer site and UMIs were added. TCRdb reprocessed the 5' RACE reads via MiXCR and lists one record per CDR3 protein. The sample yields fewer than 350,000 distinct CDR3 sequences, 3.5% to 4.5% seen once. This clonotype was detected many times. Its antigen is still unknown. Germline lookup yields CDR1 MNHEY and CDR2 SMNVEV (reference sequence). The CDR3 is made up of 17 amino acids. Trimming pared 0 bases from V and 6 bases from J, leaving 21 bases between. The chain combines TRBV27 with TRBJ2-7; possible D gene TRBD2, 6 bases. The clonotype was recovered from a man between 18 and 35 years old who received the YFV17D yellow fever vaccine. Sequencing used PBMCs, obtained 15 days after the yellow fever booster vaccination. This CDR3 is CASSLSQGSRGSREQYV. CDR3 nucleotide sequence: TGTGCCAGCAGTTTATCGCAAGGGAGCCGGGGGTCTCGCGAGCAGTACGTC.